Below are 6 T cell receptor beta chains sequenced from a single sample in a study of blood T cell repertoires in COVID-19. Some clones are missing from TCRdb's copy, which holds only in-frame ones; the method was immunoSEQ multiplex PCR. The profile shows a few hundred thousand clones, 85% to 90% of them singletons. The sequencing input was PBMCs or T cells enriched from blood (not recorded which). The receptors stem from a man younger than 40 who had recovered from COVID-19.

The chain's CDR3 is CASSQTWDQGAEQYF. The CDR3 DNA is TGTGCCAGCAGCCAGACCTGGGATCAGGGCGCCGAGCAGTACTTC. The chain joins TRBV3-1 (or the pseudogene TRBV3-2) to TRBJ2-7; possible D gene TRBD1, 5 bases. CDR3 size: 15 residues. Germline V gives CDR1 LGHDT, CDR2 YNNKEL (reference sequence). Between the trimmed V and J ends, which lost 3 bases and 6 bases, there was a span of 18 bases.

J is TRBJ1-4 and V is TRBV3-1 (or the pseudogene TRBV3-2); D is uncertain. CDR1 and CDR2 (germline): LGHDT, YNNKEL (reference sequence). This CDR3 region has 15 residues. V shed 0 bases and J shed 4 bases, with 9 bases lying between them. The CDR3 DNA follows: TGTGCCAGCAGCCAAGATCCGTTTTTTAATGAAAAACTGTTTTTT. It yields the protein CASSQDPFFNEKLFF.

V gene TRBV6-1 combines with J gene TRBJ1-5; TRBD1 matches at 7 bases. V was pared by 2 bases and J by 9 bases, with 13 bases of the junction left unmatched. The CDR3 length is 16 residues. The germline gives CDR1 MNHNS, CDR2 SASEGT. The CDR3 DNA reads TGTGCCAGCAGTGAAAGTTGGGTGACAGGGTTTAGGCCCCAGCATTTT. It is translated as CASSESWVTGFRPQHF.

The V gene is TRBV5-1, the J gene TRBJ2-2, with 7 bases that match TRBD1. This CDR3 comprises 16 residues. J was trimmed by 2 bases and V by 0 bases; bases with no gene match: 4. The germline V gene has CDR1 SGHRS and CDR2 YFSETQ. The CDR3 reads CASSLEGAQNTGELFF. The CDR3 DNA sequence: TGCGCCAGCAGCTTGGAGGGGGCACAAAACACCGGGGAGCTGTTTTTT.

V usage is TRBV25-1 and J usage is TRBJ2-1, with D perhaps matching TRBD1 (6 bases). This CDR3 region has 16 residues. V lost 3 bases and J lost 2, with 14 bases in between. The germline V gene encodes CDR1 MGHDK and CDR2 SYGVNS. The chain's CDR3 is CASSDRTATPYNEQFF. The CDR3 bases are TGTGCCAGCAGTGACCGGACAGCGACACCCTACAATGAGCAGTTCTTC.

This chain connects TRBV5-1 to TRBJ1-4; D remains unclear. The CDR3 loop spans 14 amino acids. Germline loops: CDR1 SGHRS, CDR2 YFSETQ. V dropped 2 bases and J dropped 8 bases, with 13 bases sitting between them. This CDR3 is CASSLSGEGEKLFF. CDR3 in DNA: TGCGCCAGCAGCTTAAGCGGGGAAGGGGAAAAACTGTTTTTT.